This TCR beta chain was captured by sequencing in a study of early T cells in non-severe SARS-CoV-2 infection. Study overall: Sequencing was performed on bulk RNA from unsorted whole blood, leaving chains unpaired.

Researchers tagged individual cDNA molecules with unique molecular identifiers. TCRdb itself ran the 5' RACE reads through MiXCR, one entry per CDR3 protein. In the table there are about 70,000 distinct CDR3 sequences, around 11% of which are singletons. Study results and limitations: Clonotype matching in VDJdb favored anti-spike CD8 responses and did not capture private and CD4 specificities.

There are a few counts of this clonotype. Antigen unknown. What was sequenced was whole blood. The receptor was isolated from an adult who was a healthcare worker with PCR-confirmed SARS-CoV-2 infection or an uninfected control (not recorded which).

The CDR3 spells CASRYGGNYNEQFF. DNA for the CDR3: TGTGCCAGCAGATACGGAGGAAACTACAATGAGCAGTTCTTC. The V and J genes are TRBV19 and TRBJ2-1, with D tentatively TRBD2 (5 bases). This CDR3 has 14 residues. The V gene lost 9 bases and the J gene lost 3 bases, with 15 bases spanning the gap. The germline V gene has CDR1 LNHDA and CDR2 SQIVND (reference sequence).